Detailed here is one T cell receptor (beta chain). This clonotype occurred a few times. Its cognate antigen has yet to be identified. Base qualities are missing; no much larger clone stands one base away. The sample was run on an Illumina NovaSeq 6000. TCRalpha and TCRbeta cDNA libraries were built by 5'RACE with constant-segment primers, adding sample barcodes and unique molecular identifiers. Trizol reagent was used to extract RNA from every sample. Libraries were amplified in two PCR steps, with a second sample barcode and Illumina TruSeq adapters added in the second step. Sequencing of the libraries was done on an Illumina NovaSeq, producing 2 x 150 bp paired-end reads. Processing in the source paper ran as follows. The reads were demultiplexed and collapsed into UMI-guided consensus sequences using migec v1.2.7. Using mixcr v2.1.11, UMI consensuses were aligned to TRA and TRB V and J templates and then assembled into clonotypes. A clonotype was counted as expanded or contracted only when both edgeR and NoisET called the clonotype significant, with the noise models trained on biological replicates. edgeR calls used a false discovery rate-adjusted p below 0.01 and a log2 fold-change threshold of 1. PCA with hierarchical clustering of max-normalized trajectories of the 1000 most abundant clonotypes was used as exploratory dynamics analysis. The CD4 or CD8 phenotype of responding clones was assigned using the separately sequenced CD4+ and CD8+ repertoires. The public reads were quality trimmed at Q25 with fastp and then assembled into clones with MiXCR by TCRdb, keeping productive beta chains. Rows with one shared CDR3 protein collapse into an entry with the most common genes and DNA. TCRdb's processing, not the authors' own work, is the source of the V and J calls. Across this sample there are over 120,000 distinct CDR3 sequences, with roughly 21% seen only once. The ten largest clones represent 2% to 2.5% of the sample.

Ficoll-Paque density gradient centrifugation was used to isolate PBMCs. This sample was taken from a study of T-cell memory formation after mild COVID-19 (dated by TCRdb to the early 2020s). With respect to the entire study: Most TCR sequence clusters were specific to one of the two donors. In a couple of donors, T-cell clones that expanded and contracted after mild COVID-19 were tracked by sequencing TCRalpha and TCRbeta repertoires over time. The cohort was made up of two young adult volunteers, one female and one male, who were previously healthy.

What the research found in general, with its limitations: Only a couple of mild cases were covered in the study, and larger cohorts including severe cases with pre-infection samples were considered necessary. Some responding clones were detected in pre-infection memory, which suggested that pre-existing cross-reactive memory T cells had joined the SARS-CoV-2 response. Clones that contracted from day 15 to 85 showed balanced CD4/CD8 phenotypes, whereas a second wave of clones that expanded from day 15 to 37 leaned towards CD4+. Whether the second-wave clones peaking on day 37 were SARS-CoV-2 specific was not confirmed. Contracting CD4+ clones were found mainly in CM and EM memory subsets, while CD8+ clones were enriched in EMRA.

From cysteine to phenylalanine, the CDR3 is 16 amino acids long. Only CDR3 DNA is held: 48 bases, read in frame from base 1. The germline V gene (reference sequence) gives CDR1 as GTSNPN and CDR2 as SVGIG. The germline ends are 12 bases apart after V is trimmed by 0 bases and J by 1 base. The sequenced material came from PBMCs or a T cell subset sorted from them (not recorded which). The rearrangement joined TRBV30 to TRBJ2-2; the D gene could be either TRBD1 or TRBD2, each agreeing at 5 bases. This sequence originates from an adult woman who had mild COVID-19 (a few samples of this study predate the infection). The sample titles of this study are shuffled in the database, so cell type and time point are left out; the donor was told from shared clones. The CDR3 here reads CAWSVGEGLNTGELFF. The nucleotides are TGTGCCTGGAGTGTAGGCGAGGGGTTGAACACCGGGGAGCTGTTTTTT.